This T cell receptor (beta chain) was profiled in a study of cytomegalovirus exposure and HLA in healthy donors. Whole-study findings and limits: Later work found most CMV-associated TCR beta chains apparently HLA-restricted.

Primers for the PCR totalled 60 Vbeta and 13 Jbeta. Produced via immunoSEQ multiplex PCR; TCRdb's table is partial and in-frame only. The sample lists some 160,000 clones; roughly 88% were seen once. CDR1 and CDR2 (germline): KGHSH, LQKENI. V lost 5 bases and J lost 3; bases outside the gene matches: 20. The CDR3 totals 19 residues. About this clone itself: Its specificity is unknown.

Sequenced material: PBMCs. This receptor was obtained from a woman between 18 and 30 years old in good health and CMV-seronegative. The V call is TRBV18, the J call TRBJ2-7, with 9 bases identical to TRBD1. CDR3 region: CASSGPGQGELGHFYEQYF. The CDR3 DNA reads as TGTGCCAGCTCAGGCCCGGGACAGGGTGAGTTAGGCCACTTCTACGAGCAGTACTTC.